The 13 T cell receptor beta chains below all came from one sample that was sequenced in a study of blood T cell repertoires in COVID-19. Profiling relied on immunoSEQ multiplex PCR, and the TCRdb table lists in-frame clones only, not all of them. The sample gives roughly 300,000 clones, approximately 84% of which show up once; about 1.6% is in the top ten. The sample consisted of peripheral blood. These receptor sequences come from a human donor with COVID-19, enrolled during active disease. The donor label of this sample is uncertain.

The chain employs TRBV11-2 and TRBJ2-2; D is unresolved. The CDR3 is made up of 14 amino acids. Germline V lookup: CDR1 SGHAT, CDR2 FQNNGV. V lost 7 bases to trimming and J lost 6 bases, with 15 bases between them. As DNA, the CDR3 is TGTGCCAGCAATTCGGGTCGAGACGCCGGGGAGCTGTTTTTT. It is translated as CASNSGRDAGELFF.

J is TRBJ2-5 and V is TRBV9, with 8 bases that match TRBD2. After removal of 2 bases from V and 1 base from J, the junction contained 7 bases not matched to a gene. This CDR3 region has 16 residues. Germline CDR1 reads SGDLS; CDR2 reads YYNGEE. The CDR3, as DNA: TGTGCCAGCAGCGTTGGGGGTAGCGGGGCCCAAGAGACCCAGTACTTC. It is translated as CASSVGGSGAQETQYF.

The chain joins TRBV28 to TRBJ2-7; D not resolved. The CDR3 extends over 12 amino acids. Per the germline V gene, CDR1 is MDHEN and CDR2 is SYDVKM. V was pared by 2 bases and J by 5 bases, with 7 bases between. CDR3 sequence (DNA): TGTGCCAGCAGTTTACCCTTTGACGAGCAGTACTTC. Translating it yields CASSLPFDEQYF.

This chain links TRBV6-5 with TRBJ1-2, with 10 bases that match TRBD1. This CDR3 has 14 amino acids. The ends lost 2 bases at V and 8 bases at J; junction bases unmatched: 5. Germline CDR1 is MNHEY and CDR2 is SVGAGI. The CDR3 loop is CASSYMGTGEGYTF. The CDR3, as DNA: TGTGCCAGCAGTTACATGGGGACAGGGGAGGGCTACACCTTC.

Here the CDR3 DNA reads TGTGCCAGCAGTGCCGCCTCACAGGTTTCTAATTCACCCCTCCACTTT. Protein: CASSAASQVSNSPLHF. The chain uses TRBV28 and TRBJ1-6, with a possible D match to TRBD1 (5 bases). Germline V gene sequence: CDR1 MDHEN, CDR2 SYDVKM. Trimming left V 5 bases short and J 6 bases short, with 17 bases between. The CDR3 is 16 amino acids. Combining the CDR3 with reference TRBV28 and TRBJ1-6 gives the whole variable domain DVKVTQSSRYLVKRTGEKVFLECVQDMDHENMFWYRQDPGLGLRLIYFSYDVKMKEKGDIPEGYSVSREKKERFSLILESASTNQTSMYLCASSAASQVSNSPLHFGNGTRLTVT.

The rearrangement joins TRBV12-5 to TRBJ2-7, with a tentative D call TRBD1 (5 bases). Per the germline V gene, CDR1 is LGHNT and CDR2 is FRNRAP. The CDR3 extends over 13 amino acids. V was pared by 5 bases and J by 1 base, with 9 bases between. In nucleotides, the CDR3 is TGTGCTAGTGGTGTTGACAGTTCCTACGAGCAGTACTTC. Residues: CASGVDSSYEQYF.

CDR3 residues: CASSLSLPKLAGGTDTQYF. The CDR3 nucleotides read TGTGCCAGCAGTCTGTCCTTGCCAAAACTAGCGGGGGGCACAGATACGCAGTATTTT. V gene TRBV27 combines with J gene TRBJ2-3, with TRBD2 matching over 11 bases. Germline CDR1 is MNHEY and CDR2 is SMNVEV (reference sequence). J was trimmed by 1 base and V by 5 bases; bases with no gene match: 14. The CDR3 length is 19 residues.

V and J are TRBV19 and TRBJ2-1, with D possibly matching TRBD2 (6 bases). This CDR3 contains 15 residues. With 3 bases removed from V and 3 bases from J, the gap between germline ends came to 12 bases. The germline V gene has CDR1 LNHDA and CDR2 SQIVND (reference sequence). CDR3 sequence: CASSIIWGDYNEQFF. In nucleotides, the CDR3 is TGTGCCAGTAGTATCATATGGGGGGACTACAATGAGCAGTTCTTC.

This chain joins TRBV7-2 and TRBJ2-1; a weak D match, TRBD2 (7 bases). Germline V lookup: CDR1 SGHTA, CDR2 FQGNSA. CDR3 length equals 15 residues. Trimming took off 5 bases at V and 6 bases at J, with 17 bases between the two ends. CDR3: CASSIQRGGVNEQFF. The CDR3 nucleotides read TGTGCCAGCAGCATCCAGCGAGGGGGGGTCAATGAGCAGTTCTTC.

The chain combines TRBV28 with TRBJ2-1, with 11 bases fitting TRBD2. The V segment lost 6 bases and the J segment 6 bases; nucleotides outside the gene matches: 10. CDR3 length equals 16 residues. The germline V gene encodes CDR1 MDHEN and CDR2 SYDVKM. CDR3: CASSGSLAGVSNEQFF. CDR3 DNA: TGTGCCAGCAGCGGTTCACTAGCGGGAGTTTCCAATGAGCAGTTCTTC.

This clone appeared a single time. The V call is TRBV7-8, the J call TRBJ2-5; D possibly corresponds to TRBD2 (5 bases). CDR1 and CDR2 (germline): SGHVS, FQNEAQ. Trimming cost V 5 bases and J 4 bases, with 8 bases left between them. The length of the CDR3 is 12 residues. CDR3 residues: CASSPAGETQYF. CDR3 DNA: TGTGCCAGCAGCCCCGCGGGAGAGACCCAGTACTTC.

V usage is TRBV3-1 (or the pseudogene TRBV3-2) and J usage is TRBJ2-1, with 11 nucleotides matching TRBD2. Losses at the gene ends were 0 bases for V and 3 bases for J; bases not matched to a gene: 1. The germline CDR1 and CDR2 sequences are LGHDT and YNNKEL (reference sequence). The CDR3 runs 16 residues. CDR3 DNA sequence: TGTGCCAGCAGCCAAGATAGCGGGAGGGTCTACAATGAGCAGTTCTTC. Translating it yields CASSQDSGRVYNEQFF.

This chain links TRBV24-1 with TRBJ2-2; D unresolved. Germline values: CDR1 KGHDR, CDR2 SFDVKD. V was shortened by 7 bases and J by 6 bases, with 11 bases between the two germline ends. The CDR3 is 13 amino acids. The CDR3 reads CATSPPSPGELFF. For the CDR3, the DNA is TGTGCCACCAGCCCCCCCTCCCCCGGGGAGCTGTTTTTT.